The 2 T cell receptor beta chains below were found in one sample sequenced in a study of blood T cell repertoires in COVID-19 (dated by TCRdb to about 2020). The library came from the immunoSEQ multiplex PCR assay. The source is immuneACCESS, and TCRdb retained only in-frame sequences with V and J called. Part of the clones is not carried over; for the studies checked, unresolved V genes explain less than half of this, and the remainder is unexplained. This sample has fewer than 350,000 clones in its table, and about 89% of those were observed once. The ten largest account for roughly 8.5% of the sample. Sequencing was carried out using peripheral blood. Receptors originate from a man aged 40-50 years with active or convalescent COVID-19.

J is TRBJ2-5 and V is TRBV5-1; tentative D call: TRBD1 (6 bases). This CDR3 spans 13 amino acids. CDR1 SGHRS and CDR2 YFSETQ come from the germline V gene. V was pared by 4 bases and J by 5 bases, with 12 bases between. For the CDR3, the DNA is TGCGCCAGCAGCGGAACAGGGCGGGAGACCCAGTACTTC. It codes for CASSGTGRETQYF.

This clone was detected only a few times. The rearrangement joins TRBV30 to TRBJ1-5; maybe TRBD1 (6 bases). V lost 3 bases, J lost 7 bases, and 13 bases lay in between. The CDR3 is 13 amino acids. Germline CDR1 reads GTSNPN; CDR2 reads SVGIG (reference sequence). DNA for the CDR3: TGTGCCTGGAGCGCGGGGGGCGCCCAGCCCCAGCATTTT. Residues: CAWSAGGAQPQHF.